Presented here are 25 T cell receptor beta chains from one specimen sequenced in a study of blood T cell repertoires in COVID-19. Sequenced by immunoSEQ multiplex PCR; TCRdb stores in-frame clones only, minus some. The sample contains 150,000 or so clones, 79% of which appear only once. Source material: peripheral blood. The receptors were sampled from a woman in her 70s with COVID-19, enrolled during active disease.

This chain connects TRBV5-1 to TRBJ1-6; D is perhaps TRBD1 (5 bases). CDR1 and CDR2 from the germline V gene are SGHRS and YFSETQ. CDR3 length: 14 amino acids. V was pared by 4 bases and J by 10 bases, with 15 bases between. CDR3 protein: CASSNAGFDSPLHF. The CDR3 DNA sequence: TGCGCCAGCAGCAACGCAGGGTTTGACTCACCCCTCCACTTT.

The chain links TRBV6-6 to TRBJ1-2, with TRBD1 as a possible D gene (5 bases). The length of the CDR3 is 14 residues. Germline values: CDR1 MNHNY, CDR2 SVGAGI (reference sequence). V lost 6 bases to trimming and J lost 0 bases, with 11 bases between them. CDR3 protein: CASRDSPSNYGYTF. The CDR3 bases are TGTGCCAGCAGAGACAGTCCTTCTAACTATGGCTACACCTTC.

This clone was counted between two and nine times. V is TRBV4-2 and J is TRBJ2-3; 9 bases are shared with TRBD2. The CDR3 contains 20 residues. With V trimmed by 3 bases and J by 3 bases, 19 bases remained unmatched. Germline CDR1 is LGHNA and CDR2 is YNFKEQ. CDR3 sequence (DNA): TGTGCCAGCAGCCAGGAGGTGGGAGCGGGGGGACTCATTCAGACAGATACGCAGTATTTT. This gives the protein CASSQEVGAGGLIQTDTQYF.

This chain links TRBV7-2 with TRBJ2-7, with a possible D match to TRBD2 (5 bases). CDR1 and CDR2 (germline): SGHTA, FQGNSA. The CDR3 length is 15 residues. The V end was cut by 3 bases, the J end by 3 bases, with 15 bases between. Written as DNA, the CDR3 is TGTGCCAGCAGCTTGGAGGACGGATACCTCTACGAGCAGTACTTC. Translating it yields CASSLEDGYLYEQYF.

The chain uses TRBV2 and TRBJ1-2; 10 bases agree with TRBD1. Per germline, CDR1 SNHLY and CDR2 FYNNEI. The trim removed 5 bases at V and 8 bases at J, leaving 8 bases unmatched. The CDR3 has 14 residues. The CDR3 region is CASSSDRGSKGYTF. For the CDR3, the DNA is TGTGCCAGCAGTTCGGACAGGGGGAGTAAAGGCTACACCTTC.

This chain joins TRBV9 and TRBJ2-3, with 14 bases aligning to TRBD2. This CDR3 spans 16 amino acids. V trimming: 3 bases; J trimming: 6 bases; junction bases outside the gene matches: 6. Germline lookup yields CDR1 SGDLS and CDR2 YYNGEE. CDR3 region: CASSETSGGAWDTQYF. CDR3 DNA sequence: TGTGCCAGCAGCGAGACTAGCGGGGGGGCTTGGGATACGCAGTATTTT.

This clone has just one count. The genes are TRBV6-5 and TRBJ1-6; 9 nucleotides match TRBD1. V shed 6 bases, J shed 8 bases, and the junction held 8 bases outside the gene matches. Germline V CDR1 and CDR2: MNHEY, SVGAGI. CDR3 length: 15 amino acids. This CDR3 is CASRGPWTGDSPLHF. The CDR3 DNA reads as TGTGCCAGCAGAGGCCCCTGGACAGGGGATTCACCCCTCCACTTT.

The CDR3 region is CASSLGGTGGEKLFF. CDR3 nucleotide sequence: TGTGCCAGCAGCCTGGGGGGGACAGGGGGAGAAAAACTGTTTTTT. The rearrangement uses TRBV5-4 and TRBJ1-4; TRBD1 aligns across 11 bases. Unmatched junction bases numbered 7, after V lost 4 bases and J lost 8 bases. Per the germline V gene, CDR1 is SGHNT and CDR2 is YYREEE (reference sequence). This CDR3 comprises 15 residues.

The chain carries TRBV28 and TRBJ1-2; 7 positions agree with TRBD1. The CDR3 contains 15 residues. V was clipped by 4 bases and J by 4 bases; unmatched bases: 9. Germline loops: CDR1 MDHEN, CDR2 SYDVKM. For the CDR3, the DNA is TGTGCCAGCAGTTACTCGGGACAGACCTCCTATGGCTACACCTTC. The encoded protein is CASSYSGQTSYGYTF.

The CDR3 is CASSSTDTQYF. CDR3 in DNA: TGTGCCAGCAGTTCGACAGATACGCAGTATTTT. V is TRBV13 and J is TRBJ2-3; D ambiguous. Germline assignment: CDR1 PRHDT and CDR2 FYEKMQ (reference sequence). The V end lost 6 bases, the J end lost 3 bases, and 4 bases lay between the germline ends. This CDR3 spans 11 amino acids. The whole variable domain, filled in from reference TRBV13 and TRBJ2-3, reads AAGVIQSPRHLIKEKRETATLKCYPIPRHDTVYWYQQGPGQDPQFLISFYEKMQSDKGSIPDRFSAQQFSDYHSELNMSSLELGDSALYFCASSSTDTQYFGPGTRLTVL.

The chain is built from TRBV3-1 (or the pseudogene TRBV3-2) and TRBJ1-4; 7 bases map to TRBD1. After removal of 4 bases from V and 4 bases from J, the junction contained 3 bases not matched to a gene. CDR1 is LGHDT, CDR2 YNNKEL, per germline (reference sequence). This CDR3 is built from 14 residues. The CDR3 loop reads CASSPGQINEKLFF. CDR3 sequence (DNA): TGTGCCAGCAGCCCGGGACAGATTAATGAAAAACTGTTTTTT.

This clone has a single count. The chain is built from TRBV5-6 and TRBJ1-1; 10 bases agree with TRBD1. V shed 0 bases and J 5 bases; nucleotides not matched to a gene: 4. This CDR3 has 15 residues. Germline assignment: CDR1 SGHDT and CDR2 YYEEEE. In DNA form, the CDR3 reads TGTGCCAGCAGCTTGGTGGGACAGGGGAGTACTGAAGCTTTCTTT. Translation gives CASSLVGQGSTEAFF.

The J gene is TRBJ1-2, the V gene TRBV7-8; the D gene is possibly TRBD1 (5 bases). The CDR3 length is 14 residues. Trimming left V 5 bases short and J 0 bases short, with 10 bases between. Germline lookup yields CDR1 SGHVS and CDR2 FQNEAQ. In nucleotides, the CDR3 is TGTGCCAGCAGCCGGACACGAACTAACTATGGCTACACCTTC. It codes for CASSRTRTNYGYTF.

The CDR3, as DNA: TGTGCCAGCAGTTTGCAGGGACAACGTGGCTACACCTTC. This sequence encodes CASSLQGQRGYTF. J is TRBJ1-2 and V is TRBV28; maybe TRBD1 (6 bases). V was clipped by 3 bases and J by 7 bases, with 12 bases between them. There are 13 residues in the CDR3. The germline gives CDR1 MDHEN, CDR2 SYDVKM.

This clone was counted between two and nine times. This chain links TRBV7-6 with TRBJ2-7; 13 bases agree with TRBD2. The junction had 5 bases not matched to a gene; V was cut back by 5 bases and J by 1 base. Germline CDR1 is SGHVS and CDR2 is FNYEAQ. The CDR3 has 16 residues. The CDR3 DNA sequence: TGTGCCAGCAGCCAAACTAGCGGGGGGGCATCCTACGAGCAGTACTTC. Translation gives CASSQTSGGASYEQYF.

This clone was found once. The chain uses TRBV6-5 and TRBJ2-5; tentatively, D is TRBD2 (5 bases). This CDR3 is built from 13 residues. Germline CDR1 MNHEY, CDR2 SVGAGI. Trimming took off 0 bases at V and 7 bases at J, with 9 bases between the two ends. CDR3 region: CASSYSIGGTQYF. The CDR3 DNA reads TGTGCCAGCAGTTACTCGATCGGAGGGACCCAGTACTTC.

This clone has only one observation. V and J are TRBV5-1 and TRBJ2-1; 9 positions agree with TRBD1. Trimming removed 4 bases from V and 14 bases from J; junction bases left unmatched: 13. CDR1 SGHRS and CDR2 YFSETQ come from the germline V gene. This CDR3 has 14 residues. In DNA form, the CDR3 reads TGCGCCAGCAGCGCCGGGACAGGGACTCTGGGGAAGTTCTTC. Protein product: CASSAGTGTLGKFF.

This clone was observed a few times. The chain uses TRBV27 and TRBJ1-5; 9 nucleotides align to TRBD1. The CDR3 loop spans 18 amino acids. V shed 5 bases, J shed 0 bases, and the junction held 11 bases outside the gene matches. Germline V gene data show CDR1 as MNHEY and CDR2 as SMNVEV (reference sequence). The CDR3 here is CASSPTGGLGYSNQPQHF. CDR3 sequence (DNA): TGTGCCAGCAGTCCGACAGGGGGGCTGGGGTATAGCAATCAGCCCCAGCATTTT.

In its sample, this clone was seen many times. The genes are TRBV28 and TRBJ1-3; D call uncertain. Per germline, CDR1 MDHEN and CDR2 SYDVKM. Trimming stripped 7 bases from V and 0 bases from J, with 10 bases between. The CDR3 runs 14 residues. The CDR3 spells CASNPQSSGNTIYF. The CDR3 coding sequence is TGTGCCAGCAATCCACAGAGCTCTGGAAACACCATATATTTT.

Regarding this clone: The sample has other DNA sequences that encode this CDR3 too. The rearrangement joins TRBV18 to TRBJ1-2, with TRBD1 identical over 11 bases. Germline V CDR1 and CDR2: KGHSH, LQKENI. Trimming removed 6 bases from V and 8 bases from J; junction bases left unmatched: 5. The CDR3 is made up of 13 amino acids. The CDR3 coding sequence is TGTGCCAGCTCCCAGGGACAGGGGGACGGCTACACCTTC. Protein product: CASSQGQGDGYTF.

The chain joins TRBV9 to TRBJ1-5; D is undetermined. The germline V gene encodes CDR1 SGDLS and CDR2 YYNGEE. This CDR3 has 14 residues. V was pared by 1 base and J by 6 bases, with 11 bases between. The CDR3 coding sequence is TGTGCCAGCAGCGTAACAGACACGGCTCAGCCCCAGCATTTT. It is translated as CASSVTDTAQPQHF.

This clone has only a few counts. This chain uses TRBV29-1 with TRBJ2-7; tentatively, D is TRBD2 (7 bases). The CDR3 runs 14 residues. With 4 bases removed from V and 5 bases from J, the gap between germline ends came to 18 bases. The V gene's germline CDR1 is SQVTM and CDR2 ANQGSEA. CDR3 coding DNA: TGCAGCGTTGGGGGGGGGCTGCTTGGTGACGAGCAGTACTTC. Translating it yields CSVGGGLLGDEQYF.

The CDR3 loop reads CAWKAGDTTIYF. For the CDR3, the DNA is TGTGCCTGGAAGGCAGGGGATACCACCATATATTTT. The V and J genes are TRBV30 and TRBJ1-3; TRBD1 is a possible D gene (6 bases). V lost 4 bases and J 9 bases, leaving 13 bases between the germline ends. The CDR3 has 12 amino acids. CDR1 GTSNPN and CDR2 SVGIG come from the germline V gene (reference sequence).

This chain connects TRBV6-6 to TRBJ2-3, with TRBD1 identical over 8 bases. The CDR3 is 16 amino acids. The ends lost 6 bases at V and 1 base at J; junction bases unmatched: 9. The germline V gene encodes CDR1 MNHNY and CDR2 SVGAGI (reference sequence). The CDR3 DNA reads TGTGCCAGCAGCCTTGACAGGGGAAAGGGCACAGATACGCAGTATTTT. Its translation is CASSLDRGKGTDTQYF.

The J gene is TRBJ1-6, the V gene TRBV19; TRBD1 aligns across 7 bases. From germline, CDR1 is LNHDA and CDR2 SQIVND (reference sequence). The CDR3 runs to 14 residues. V trimming: 5 bases; J trimming: 7 bases; junction bases outside the gene matches: 5. The CDR3, as DNA: TGTGCCAGTAGTCCTGACAGGGAAAATTCACCCCTCCACTTT. It is translated as CASSPDRENSPLHF.